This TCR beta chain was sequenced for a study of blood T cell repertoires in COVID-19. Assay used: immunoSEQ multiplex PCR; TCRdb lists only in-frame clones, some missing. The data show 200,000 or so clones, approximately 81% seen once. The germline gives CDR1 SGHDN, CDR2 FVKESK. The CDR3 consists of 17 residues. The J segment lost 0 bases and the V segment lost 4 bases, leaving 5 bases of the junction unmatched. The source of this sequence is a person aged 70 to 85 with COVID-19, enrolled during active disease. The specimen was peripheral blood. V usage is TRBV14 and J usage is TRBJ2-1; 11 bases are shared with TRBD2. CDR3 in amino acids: CASSLVAGGSSYNEQFF. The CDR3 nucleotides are TGTGCCAGCAGCCTGGTAGCGGGGGGGAGCTCCTACAATGAGCAGTTCTTC.